The clone carrying this T cell receptor beta chain is termed medium-sized. What it binds is unknown. There are 12 residues in the CDR3. J gave up 7 bases and V 6 bases, and 3 bases lay outside the gene matches. The germline V gene encodes CDR1 MNHEY and CDR2 SMNVEV (reference sequence). The source of the sample is a study of Tregs in tolerant kidney transplant recipients. Overall study results and limits: Validation in larger populations is needed because few patients were studied. Activated donor B cell expansion appeared to reveal the most relevant donor-specific TCRbeta repertoire.

Clones were sequenced by immunoSEQ multiplex PCR, and TCRdb holds only the in-frame ones, with some missing. Among 4,000 to 5,500 clones, 35% to 50% were seen once, and the ten largest hold roughly 5.4%. The specimen was CD8+ T cells from blood cultured with allogeneic cells. The chain carries TRBV27 and TRBJ2-7; TRBD1 matches at 10 bases. This receptor was identified in a human donor in good health. As DNA, the CDR3 is TGTGCCAGCAGGACAGGGGGCAGTGAGCAGTACTTC. Its protein product is CASRTGGSEQYF.